A single sample gave rise to the 23 T cell receptor beta chains below, sequenced in a study of blood T cells in healthy people across ages. With a J-beta primer mix and a sample-barcoded 5' primer, a second PCR ran 7 to 11 cycles. Each CDR3 protein gets one entry after TCRdb re-called the 5' RACE reads with MiXCR. The sample has about 1,800,000 distinct CDR3 sequences; approximately 30% are singletons. Sequencing input: blood. These receptors all stem from a woman in her 30s in good health.

This chain uses TRBV7-2 with TRBJ2-4; TRBD2 might be the D (5 bases). The V and J ends lost 8 bases and 13 bases respectively, with 21 bases between them. CDR1 SGHTA and CDR2 FQGNSA come from the germline V gene. The CDR3 is made up of 13 amino acids. This CDR3 is CASLLVGSYVQYF. The DNA of the CDR3 is TGTGCCAGCTTACTAGTGGGGAGCTACGTGCAGTACTTC.

This clonotype has a count of ten or more. The V gene is TRBV7-2, the J gene TRBJ1-2; the D gene is possibly TRBD1 (6 bases). The V gene lost 2 bases and the J gene lost 8 bases, with 18 bases spanning the gap. Per the germline V gene, CDR1 is SGHTA and CDR2 is FQGNSA. The CDR3 length is 15 residues. DNA for the CDR3: TGTGCCAGCAGCTTAAGGCTCGGGGGCGGGCGCGGCTACACCTTC. This codes for CASSLRLGGGRGYTF.

In its sample, this clonotype was seen a few times. The chain links TRBV12-3 or TRBV12-4 to TRBJ1-2; 7 nucleotides align to TRBD1. Trimming took 6 bases from V and 8 from J; bases not matched to a gene: 15. The CDR3 length is 15 residues. The chain's CDR3 is CASSPYREGGRGYTF. DNA of the CDR3: TGTGCCAGCAGCCCGTACAGGGAAGGGGGCCGAGGCTACACCTTC.

This clonotype was observed at least ten times. The V call is TRBV7-6, the J call TRBJ2-7; 12 bases line up with TRBD2. CDR1 and CDR2 from the germline V gene are SGHVS and FNYEAQ. V shed 5 bases and J 0 bases; nucleotides not matched to a gene: 8. CDR3 length: 17 residues. CDR3 in DNA: TGTGCCAGCAGCCAACATCCGGGACTAGCGGGCTCCTACGAGCAGTACTTC. Its protein is CASSQHPGLAGSYEQYF.

This clonotype appeared a few times. A much bigger clone sits one base away, suggesting this may be a read error. V gene TRBV18 combines with J gene TRBJ2-4; D call uncertain. This CDR3 spans 12 amino acids. V gave up 8 bases and J gave up 13 bases, with 18 bases separating them. In germline, CDR1 is KGHSH, CDR2 LQKENI. The DNA of the CDR3 is TGTGCCAGCGCCTTCACGGTGGGTGAGCAGTACTTC. Amino acids: CASAFTVGEQYF.

The chain links TRBV28 to TRBJ2-3, with D perhaps matching TRBD1 (5 bases). The ends were cut back, 3 bases at V and 5 bases at J, with 12 bases in the middle. Germline loops: CDR1 MDHEN, CDR2 SYDVKM. CDR3 length: 14 residues. The CDR3: CASSFPGAGDTQYF. The CDR3 DNA reads TGTGCCAGCAGTTTCCCTGGGGCCGGAGATACGCAGTATTTT. Full variable domain (remainder filled in from reference TRBV28 and TRBJ2-3): DVKVTQSSRYLVKRTGEKVFLECVQDMDHENMFWYRQDPGLGLRLIYFSYDVKMKEKGDIPEGYSVSREKKERFSLILESASTNQTSMYLCASSFPGAGDTQYFGPGTRLTVL.

CDR3 protein: CSARDPSLVTGPGAETQYF. The CDR3, as DNA: TGCAGTGCTAGAGACCCATCCTTGGTGACAGGGCCGGGGGCAGAGACCCAGTACTTC. The chain is built from TRBV20-1 and TRBJ2-5; perhaps TRBD1 as D (7 bases). The V end was cut by 0 bases, the J end by 4 bases, with 27 bases between. Germline V gene lookup returns CDR1 DFQATT and CDR2 SNEGSKA (reference sequence). The CDR3 length is 19 residues.

This clonotype was recorded a few times. The chain couples TRBV6-8 to TRBJ2-1, with 8 bases that match TRBD1. Germline CDR1 and CDR2: MNHGY and SAAAGT. J was trimmed by 7 bases and V by 0 bases; bases with no gene match: 11. The CDR3 is 17 residues long. For the CDR3, the DNA is TGTGCCAGCAGTTACTCGAAGGCGGACAGGGCATCTAATGAGCAGTTCTTC. It translates to CASSYSKADRASNEQFF.

This clonotype was seen ten or more times. This rearrangement joins TRBV20-1 to TRBJ2-5; 9 bases are a match to TRBD2. CDR3 size: 13 residues. The V and J ends lost 6 bases and 5 bases, in that order; junction bases with no gene match: 7. Germline V gives CDR1 DFQATT, CDR2 SNEGSKA (reference sequence). The CDR3 region is CSAEAGGQETQYF. The CDR3 nucleotides are TGCAGTGCCGAAGCGGGGGGACAGGAGACCCAGTACTTC.

The chain couples TRBV7-3 to TRBJ1-5, with D uncertain. CDR1 is SGHTA and CDR2 is FQGTGA in the germline V gene. CDR3 length: 13 residues. The ends were cut back, 1 base at V and 6 bases at J, with 7 bases in the middle. The CDR3 sequence is CASSLSPPQPQHF. The DNA for the CDR3 is TGTGCCAGCAGCTTAAGCCCCCCTCAGCCCCAGCATTTT.

The chain combines TRBV28 with TRBJ2-1; D is possibly TRBD2 (6 bases). The V end was cut by 11 bases, the J end by 5 bases, with 25 bases between. The germline gives CDR1 MDHEN, CDR2 SYDVKM. The length of the CDR3 is 16 residues. CDR3 DNA sequence: TGTGCCGGCATTAAGGCTCGGGGGATTCCTCACAATGAGCAGTTCTTC. It translates to CAGIKARGIPHNEQFF.

This clonotype was observed at least ten times. The chain couples TRBV12-3 or TRBV12-4 to TRBJ2-5; 10 positions agree with TRBD1. CDR3 length: 15 residues. V lost 6 bases and J lost 1; bases outside the gene matches: 5. CDR3 DNA: TGTGCCAGCAGCCCGGGACAGGGGTTCCAAGAGACCCAGTACTTC. It is translated as CASSPGQGFQETQYF.

The J gene is TRBJ1-6, the V gene TRBV7-2; maybe TRBD1 (6 bases). Per the germline V gene, CDR1 is SGHTA and CDR2 is FQGNSA. This CDR3 has 14 amino acids. Trimming took off 4 bases at V and 8 bases at J, with 12 bases between the two ends. The CDR3 DNA is TGTGCCAGCAGCTACGGGACACGATATTCACCCCTCCACTTT. Translating it yields CASSYGTRYSPLHF.

This rearrangement joins TRBV6-6 to TRBJ2-7; 7 nucleotides match TRBD1. Germline V CDR1 and CDR2: MNHNY, SVGAGI (reference sequence). The CDR3 contains 15 residues. J gave up 0 bases and V 2 bases, and 4 bases lay outside the gene matches. The CDR3 region has the DNA TGTGCCAGCAGTTACCAGGGACAGTACTCCTACGAGCAGTACTTC. Its protein is CASSYQGQYSYEQYF.

The rearrangement uses TRBV11-2 and TRBJ2-1; a possible D gene is TRBD1 (5 bases). V was pared by 1 base and J by 10 bases, with 23 bases between. This CDR3 has 17 amino acids. Germline V gives CDR1 SGHAT, CDR2 FQNNGV. CDR3 in amino acids: CASSLGIGANATYEQFF. DNA for the CDR3: TGTGCCAGCAGCTTAGGTATAGGGGCCAACGCGACCTACGAGCAGTTCTTC.

There are many counts of this clonotype. The rearrangement links TRBV7-2 to TRBJ2-4, with D possibly being TRBD2 (6 bases). V lost 1 base to trimming and J lost 9 bases, with 13 bases between them. The germline CDR1 and CDR2 sequences are SGHTA and FQGNSA. This CDR3 region has 14 residues. The DNA for the CDR3 is TGTGCCAGCAGCTTAGGGACTATGTTGAGCATTCAGTACTTC. Its protein is CASSLGTMLSIQYF.

The rearrangement joins TRBV7-2 to TRBJ2-1, with 10 nucleotides matching TRBD2. Trimming took 7 bases from V and 12 from J; bases not matched to a gene: 15. The CDR3 extends over 15 amino acids. Germline V gives CDR1 SGHTA, CDR2 FQGNSA. The DNA for the CDR3 is TGTGCCAGCAACGTCGGCCTAGCGGGGGCCATCCCGCAGTTCTTC. Its translation is CASNVGLAGAIPQFF.

This clonotype was seen at least ten times. The chain carries TRBV20-1 and TRBJ2-4; tentative D call: TRBD2 (5 bases). The CDR3 extends over 13 amino acids. Germline V gene sequence: CDR1 DFQATT, CDR2 SNEGSKA (reference sequence). V dropped 0 bases and J dropped 7 bases, with 10 bases sitting between them. The CDR3 nucleotides read TGCAGTGCTAGAGAGTCCACTAGGAACATTCAGTACTTC. The encoded protein is CSARESTRNIQYF.

This clonotype was observed many times. V gene TRBV7-2 combines with J gene TRBJ2-5; 12 nucleotides align to TRBD2. The CDR3 has 17 residues. Germline CDR1 is SGHTA and CDR2 is FQGNSA. J was trimmed by 4 bases and V by 4 bases; bases with no gene match: 10. CDR3 sequence reads: CASSSAEPGLAGETQYF. In nucleotides, the CDR3 is TGTGCCAGCAGCTCCGCCGAACCGGGACTAGCGGGAGAGACCCAGTACTTC.

The chain uses TRBV9 and TRBJ1-2; no definite D call. Germline V lookup: CDR1 SGDLS, CDR2 YYNGEE. Trimming shortened V by 0 bases and J by 8 bases, and 14 bases separated the two germline ends. The CDR3 is 14 amino acids. The CDR3 sequence: CASSVVSDLVGYTF. The CDR3 nucleotides read TGTGCCAGCAGCGTAGTTTCAGACCTGGTCGGCTACACCTTC.

The chain couples TRBV18 to TRBJ2-5; the D gene is possibly TRBD1 (6 bases). The CDR3 has 14 residues. V gave up 6 bases and J gave up 5 bases, with 16 bases separating them. The germline V gene encodes CDR1 KGHSH and CDR2 LQKENI. The CDR3 is CASSLNTGQETQYF. As DNA, the CDR3 is TGTGCCAGCTCCCTTAACACAGGGCAGGAGACCCAGTACTTC.

This clonotype was detected only a few times. V usage is TRBV12-3 or TRBV12-4 and J usage is TRBJ1-5; 7 nucleotides agree with TRBD1. There are 17 residues in the CDR3. Unmatched junction bases numbered 13, after V lost 6 bases and J lost 2 bases. Written as DNA, the CDR3 is TGTGCCAGCAGCCCACAGGGGAAGAAAGGCGGCAATCAGCCCCAGCATTTT. It is translated as CASSPQGKKGGNQPQHF.

This chain links TRBV6-6 with TRBJ1-2; 7 nucleotides agree with TRBD1. The CDR3 extends over 15 amino acids. Germline V CDR1 and CDR2: MNHNY, SVGAGI (reference sequence). The V segment lost 5 bases and the J segment 0 bases; nucleotides outside the gene matches: 6. The CDR3 nucleotides are TGTGCCAGCAGTGACAGGGATCAAGCTAACTATGGCTACACCTTC. The encoded protein is CASSDRDQANYGYTF.